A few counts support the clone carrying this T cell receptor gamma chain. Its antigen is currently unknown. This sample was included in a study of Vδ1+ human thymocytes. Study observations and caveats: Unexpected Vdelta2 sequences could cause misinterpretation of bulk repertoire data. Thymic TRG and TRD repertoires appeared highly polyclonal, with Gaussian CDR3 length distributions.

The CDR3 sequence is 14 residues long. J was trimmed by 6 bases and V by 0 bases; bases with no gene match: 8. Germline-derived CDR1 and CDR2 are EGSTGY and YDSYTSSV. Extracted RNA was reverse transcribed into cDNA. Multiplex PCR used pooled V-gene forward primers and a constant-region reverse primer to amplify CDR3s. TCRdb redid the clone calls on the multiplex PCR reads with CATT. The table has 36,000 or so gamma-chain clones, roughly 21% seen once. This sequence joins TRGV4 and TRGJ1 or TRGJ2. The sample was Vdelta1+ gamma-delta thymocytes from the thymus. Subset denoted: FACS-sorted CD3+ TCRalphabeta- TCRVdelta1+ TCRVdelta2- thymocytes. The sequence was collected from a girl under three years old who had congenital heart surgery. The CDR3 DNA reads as TGTGCCACCTGGGATGGGCCCCCGAGTTATAAGAAACTCTTT. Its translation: CATWDGPPSYKKLF.